A single sample gave rise to the 12 T cell receptor beta chains below, sequenced in a study of blood T cell repertoires in COVID-19. Method: immunoSEQ multiplex PCR; TCRdb's copy keeps in-frame clones and lacks some. Of about 68,000 clones in the sample, just over 85% were seen once. Input material: peripheral blood. The receptor source for this set is a woman in her fifties or sixties with acute or convalescent COVID-19.

The V and J genes are TRBV5-4 and TRBJ2-1; 10 nucleotides agree with TRBD1. V shed 6 bases, J shed 0 bases, and the junction held 9 bases outside the gene matches. This CDR3 contains 17 residues. Germline V gene data show CDR1 as SGHNT and CDR2 as YYREEE (reference sequence). The CDR3 DNA follows: TGTGCCAGCAAGGATGGGACAGGGGCTAGCTCCTACAATGAGCAGTTCTTC. Translated: CASKDGTGASSYNEQFF.

V is TRBV3-1 (or the pseudogene TRBV3-2) and J is TRBJ1-2; 8 bases are shared with TRBD1. This CDR3 spans 18 amino acids. With 1 base clipped from V and 4 bases from J, the junction kept 14 bases outside the gene matches. Germline V CDR1 and CDR2: LGHDT, YNNKEL (reference sequence). CDR3 region: CASSQVTPLGQGGYGYTF. The CDR3 region has the DNA TGTGCCAGCAGCCAAGTCACCCCCCTTGGACAGGGCGGCTATGGCTACACCTTC.

This chain uses TRBV5-4 with TRBJ2-1; a weak D match, TRBD2 (5 bases). CDR1 and CDR2 from the germline V gene are SGHNT and YYREEE (reference sequence). V shed 0 bases and J shed 7 bases, with 11 bases lying between them. This CDR3 has 14 residues. The CDR3 sequence: CASSLASGGNEQFF. The CDR3 bases are TGTGCCAGCAGCTTGGCCAGCGGTGGGAATGAGCAGTTCTTC.

The CDR3 nucleotides read TGTGCCTGGAGGGACAGGGGGAGCGTCTACGAGCAGTACTTC. Translated: CAWRDRGSVYEQYF. This chain links TRBV30 with TRBJ2-7, with 10 bases lining up with TRBD1. J was trimmed by 3 bases and V by 3 bases; bases with no gene match: 5. CDR3 length: 14 amino acids. The germline CDR1 and CDR2 sequences are GTSNPN and SVGIG (reference sequence).

For the CDR3, the DNA is TGTGCCTGGTGTCCAGCGGGGGCAGGGGATACGCAGTATTTT. Amino acid sequence: CAWCPAGAGDTQYF. V and J are TRBV30 and TRBJ2-3, with 8 bases aligning to TRBD2. CDR3 length equals 14 residues. J was trimmed by 6 bases and V by 5 bases; bases with no gene match: 10. Germline CDR1 is GTSNPN and CDR2 is SVGIG (reference sequence).

J is TRBJ1-1 and V is TRBV6-1; perhaps TRBD1 as D (6 bases). CDR3 length: 15 amino acids. V was shortened by 2 bases and J by 1 base, with 11 bases between the two germline ends. The germline CDR1 and CDR2 sequences are MNHNS and SASEGT. DNA of the CDR3: TGTGCCAGCAGTGAATGGAGCAGGGGGAACACTGAAGCTTTCTTT. Its translation is CASSEWSRGNTEAFF.

The chain combines TRBV28 with TRBJ2-1; 12 bases match TRBD1. Losses at the gene ends were 2 bases for V and 6 bases for J; bases not matched to a gene: 2. Germline V CDR1 and CDR2: MDHEN, SYDVKM. The length of the CDR3 is 15 residues. Here the CDR3 reads CASSLEGQGANEQFF. CDR3 DNA sequence: TGTGCCAGCAGTTTAGAGGGACAGGGGGCCAATGAGCAGTTCTTC.

This chain links TRBV4-1 with TRBJ2-5, with TRBD2 matching over 11 bases. With V trimmed by 0 bases and J by 5 bases, 11 bases remained unmatched. Germline CDR1 is MGHRA and CDR2 is YSYEKL. This CDR3 has 18 amino acids. The CDR3 DNA follows: TGCGCCAGCAGCCAAGAACCGGTAGCGGGGGGGCTTCGGGAGACCCAGTACTTC. Residues: CASSQEPVAGGLRETQYF.

The J gene is TRBJ2-1, the V gene TRBV6-5; maybe TRBD2 (6 bases). The CDR3 is 14 residues long. The V end lost 10 bases, the J end lost 7 bases, and 20 bases lay between the germline ends. From germline, CDR1 is MNHEY and CDR2 SVGAGI. In DNA form, the CDR3 reads TGTGCCACCCTTCGACCACCCCGGGGGAATGAGCAGTTCTTC. As protein: CATLRPPRGNEQFF.

This rearrangement joins TRBV7-8 to TRBJ2-7; 8 nucleotides line up with TRBD1. Germline lookup yields CDR1 SGHVS and CDR2 FQNEAQ. The CDR3 sequence is 16 residues long. V was clipped by 1 base and J by 6 bases; unmatched bases: 11. CDR3 protein: CASSLVGRQGASEQYF. The CDR3 nucleotides are TGTGCCAGCAGCTTAGTTGGTCGGCAGGGGGCCAGCGAGCAGTACTTC.

The V gene is TRBV5-1, the J gene TRBJ2-2, with D unresolved. CDR3 length: 14 amino acids. The V end was cut by 2 bases, the J end by 6 bases, with 11 bases between. From germline, CDR1 is SGHRS and CDR2 YFSETQ. The CDR3 sequence: CASSLVAMAGELFF. In DNA form, the CDR3 reads TGCGCCAGCAGCTTAGTAGCTATGGCCGGGGAGCTGTTTTTT.

The J gene is TRBJ1-3, the V gene TRBV15; D call uncertain. Germline CDR1 is LNHNV and CDR2 is YYDKDF (reference sequence). V shed 1 base and J shed 2 bases, with 6 bases lying between them. CDR3 length: 14 residues. This chain's CDR3 is CATSRAQTGNTIYF. The CDR3 coding sequence is TGTGCCACCAGCAGAGCCCAGACTGGAAACACCATATATTTT. Using reference TRBV15 and TRBJ1-3 for the parts outside the CDR3, the full variable domain is DAMVIQNPRYQVTQFGKPVTLSCSQTLNHNVMYWYQQKSSQAPKLLFHYYDKDFNNEADTPDNFQSRRPNTSFCFLDIRSPGLGDTAMYLCATSRAQTGNTIYFGEGSWLTVV.